The following is a TCR beta chain sequence with its context. These data are taken from a study of CD8 T cells in Susac syndrome. CDR3 length: 13 residues. Trimming stripped 3 bases from V and 7 bases from J, with 12 bases between. Germline V gene lookup returns CDR1 DFQATT and CDR2 SNEGSKA (reference sequence). Random hexamers were used to reverse transcribe the RNA input (roughly 0.5 to 1 ug). immunoSEQ multiplex PCR amplified TCR beta CDR3 across 54 Vbeta, 13 Jbeta. TCRdb re-analysed the immunoSEQ multiplex PCR reads in MiXCR, keeping a single row per CDR3 protein. The sample consists of approximately 180,000 distinct CDR3 sequences, 75% to 95% of them appearing once.

The origin of this receptor is a human donor with Susac syndrome. J is TRBJ1-4 and V is TRBV20-1; unclear D gene. The sample comprised CD4+ T cells from PBMCs. The CDR3 DNA follows: TGCAGTGCTAGTGCTCCCGGGAGTGAAAAACTGTTTTTT. Protein product: CSASAPGSEKLFF.